The 27 T cell receptor beta chains presented below share a single source sample, sequenced in a study of shared clonotypes between healthy human individuals. Repertoires were generated with immunoSEQ multiplex PCR, while TCRdb's copy carries only in-frame clones and drops some. The data contain over a million clones, around 95% of them singletons. The sample taken for sequencing was naive CD4+ T cells sorted from blood. Subset given: CD45RA+ positively selected. Receptors originate from a man between 25 and 39 years old in good health.

V usage is TRBV2 and J usage is TRBJ2-1, with TRBD2 identical over 9 bases. The germline gives CDR1 SNHLY, CDR2 FYNNEI. J was trimmed by 8 bases and V by 2 bases; bases with no gene match: 7. The CDR3 covers 15 residues. This CDR3 is CASSEFVAGADEQFF. CDR3 coding DNA: TGTGCCAGCAGTGAATTCGTAGCGGGAGCCGATGAGCAGTTCTTC. The entire variable domain, with the rest obtained from reference TRBV2 and TRBJ2-1, is as follows: EPEVTQTPSHQVTQMGQEVILRCVPISNHLYFYWYRQILGQKVEFLVSFYNNEISEKSEIFDDQFSVERPDGSNFTLKIRSTKLEDSAMYFCASSEFVAGADEQFFGPGTRLTVL.

The V gene is TRBV6-5, the J gene TRBJ2-7; 12 nucleotides line up with TRBD2. CDR3 length: 16 residues. With V trimmed by 2 bases and J by 5 bases, 7 bases remained unmatched. Germline V lookup: CDR1 MNHEY, CDR2 SVGAGI. CDR3 protein: CASSYGLAGGFHEQYF. The CDR3 region has the DNA TGTGCCAGCAGTTACGGTCTAGCGGGAGGGTTCCACGAGCAGTACTTC.

The chain has TRBV9 and TRBJ2-5; 9 nucleotides line up with TRBD1. With V trimmed by 3 bases and J by 5 bases, 5 bases remained unmatched. CDR3 length: 14 amino acids. The germline CDR1 and CDR2 sequences are SGDLS and YYNGEE. This CDR3 is CASSAGQGYETQYF. CDR3 nucleotides: TGTGCCAGCAGCGCGGGACAGGGATACGAGACCCAGTACTTC.

This chain links TRBV7-9 with TRBJ1-4; 7 bases line up with TRBD1. The germline V gene has CDR1 SEHNR and CDR2 FQNEAQ (reference sequence). The length of the CDR3 is 16 residues. V shed 5 bases, J shed 8 bases, and the junction held 14 bases outside the gene matches. The CDR3 reads CASSPGVGGAEEKLFF. The CDR3 coding sequence is TGTGCCAGCAGCCCCGGGGTAGGGGGCGCGGAGGAAAAACTGTTTTTT.

This clone was seen once. The chain couples TRBV19 to TRBJ2-2, with TRBD2 matching 9 bases. Germline V gene data show CDR1 as LNHDA and CDR2 as SQIVND (reference sequence). With V trimmed by 6 bases and J by 4 bases, 6 bases remained unmatched. The CDR3 runs 15 residues. The CDR3 sequence is CASSSPGLATGELFF. The DNA of the CDR3 is TGTGCCAGTAGCTCGCCGGGACTAGCCACCGGGGAGCTGTTTTTT.

The V gene is TRBV15, the J gene TRBJ1-2; D is unresolved. V was pared by 0 bases and J by 5 bases, with 10 bases between. Looked up from germline, CDR1 is LNHNV and CDR2 is YYDKDF (reference sequence). This CDR3 region has 14 residues. The CDR3 protein is CATSRDRRDYGYTF. CDR3 DNA sequence: TGTGCCACCAGCAGAGATCGGAGGGATTATGGCTACACCTTC.

This clone was detected a few times. Written as DNA, the CDR3 is TGCAGCGTTGAGGGAACAGGGTTAGGGGAAAAACTGTTTTTT. Amino acid sequence: CSVEGTGLGEKLFF. The chain carries TRBV29-1 and TRBJ1-4, with D possibly TRBD1 on 6 matching bases. V was clipped by 3 bases and J by 8 bases, with 16 bases between them. The CDR3 consists of 14 residues. Germline V gene data show CDR1 as SQVTM and CDR2 as ANQGSEA.

Regarding this clone: Other nucleotide sequences from this sample produce the same CDR3. The chain couples TRBV5-1 to TRBJ2-5; D ambiguous. Germline-derived CDR1 and CDR2 are SGHRS and YFSETQ. Trimming took off 2 bases at V and 5 bases at J, with 7 bases between the two ends. The CDR3 totals 12 residues. CDR3 amino acids: CASSLHQETQYF. CDR3 bases: TGCGCCAGCAGCTTACATCAGGAGACCCAGTACTTC.

This clone was recorded once. CDR3 region: CASSNRDRGPETQYF. In nucleotides, the CDR3 is TGTGCCAGCAGCAACCGGGACCGAGGGCCAGAGACCCAGTACTTC. The rearrangement uses TRBV7-8 and TRBJ2-5, with D perhaps assigned TRBD1 or TRBD2 (5 bases each). Trimming left V 5 bases short and J 4 bases short, with 17 bases between. The CDR3 totals 15 residues. Per germline, CDR1 SGHVS and CDR2 FQNEAQ.

The V and J genes are TRBV10-1 and TRBJ1-1, with no clear D. Between the trimmed V and J ends, which lost 0 bases and 8 bases, there was a span of 10 bases. This CDR3 comprises 13 residues. Germline CDR1 reads WNHNN; CDR2 reads SYGVQD (reference sequence). The DNA of the CDR3 is TGCGCCAGCAGTGAGTCGACATTGCGGGAAGCTTTCTTT. Translated: CASSESTLREAFF.

The V call is TRBV12-5, the J call TRBJ2-7, with D tentatively TRBD1 (5 bases). V was pared by 0 bases and J by 5 bases, with 17 bases between. The CDR3 spans 16 residues. Germline V gene data show CDR1 as LGHNT and CDR2 as FRNRAP. In DNA, the CDR3 is TGTGCTAGTGGTTTGGTACTCCAACAGGCTATCCACGAGCAGTACTTC. Translated: CASGLVLQQAIHEQYF.

The chain couples TRBV28 to TRBJ2-7, with 7 bases aligning to TRBD2. The CDR3 covers 14 residues. Germline V gives CDR1 MDHEN, CDR2 SYDVKM. After removal of 3 bases from V and 4 bases from J, the junction contained 6 bases not matched to a gene. CDR3 region: CASSFPSGLYEQYF. DNA for the CDR3: TGTGCCAGCAGTTTTCCTAGCGGCCTTTACGAGCAGTACTTC.

The CDR3 region is CASSLHGSGANVLTF. The CDR3 nucleotides are TGTGCCAGCAGCTTACACGGCTCTGGGGCCAACGTCCTGACTTTC. The J gene is TRBJ2-6, the V gene TRBV5-4; D remains unclear. Trimming shortened V by 2 bases and J by 0 bases, and 6 bases separated the two germline ends. CDR1 is SGHNT, CDR2 YYREEE, per germline (reference sequence). CDR3 size: 15 residues.

The chain carries TRBV5-4 and TRBJ1-2; 10 positions agree with TRBD1. CDR3 length: 20 amino acids. CDR1 and CDR2 from the germline V gene are SGHNT and YYREEE (reference sequence). Trimming at V came to 0 bases and at J to 4 bases, leaving 18 bases not matched to a gene. The CDR3 sequence: CASSLGRAGQGLRYSYGYTF. The CDR3 DNA reads TGTGCCAGCAGCTTGGGTCGAGCGGGACAGGGGCTCCGCTACAGCTATGGCTACACCTTC.

V and J are TRBV5-1 and TRBJ2-7; D ambiguous. CDR3 length: 16 residues. The germline V and J ends were trimmed by 0 bases and 0 bases, with 13 bases remaining between them. Germline CDR1 reads SGHRS; CDR2 reads YFSETQ. CDR3 sequence (DNA): TGCGCCAGCAGCTTGGCTCGCGGCTCGAGCTCCTACGAGCAGTACTTC. Translated, it gives CASSLARGSSSYEQYF.

V gene TRBV6-1 combines with J gene TRBJ1-4; D is uncertain. The CDR3 loop spans 15 amino acids. Trimming stripped 3 bases from V and 0 bases from J, with 8 bases between. Germline lookup yields CDR1 MNHNS and CDR2 SASEGT. The CDR3 region is CASSDTGATNEKLFF. The CDR3 DNA reads TGTGCCAGCAGTGATACGGGTGCAACTAATGAAAAACTGTTTTTT.

The V call is TRBV7-6, the J call TRBJ2-5, with TRBD2 matching over 7 bases. Germline-derived CDR1 and CDR2 are SGHVS and FNYEAQ. V gave up 5 bases and J gave up 5 bases; unmatched junction bases: 11. CDR3 size: 15 residues. The CDR3 region is CASSGPGLGGETQYF. CDR3 DNA: TGTGCCAGCAGCGGGCCCGGACTAGGAGGGGAGACCCAGTACTTC.

A word on this clone: Other DNA sequences from this sample encode an identical CDR3 as well. The rearrangement links TRBV5-1 to TRBJ2-1; the D gene could be TRBD1 or TRBD2 (5 bases each). The V gene lost 0 bases and the J gene lost 4 bases, with 8 bases spanning the gap. Germline V gene lookup returns CDR1 SGHRS and CDR2 YFSETQ. This CDR3 has 14 amino acids. The CDR3 nucleotides read TGCGCCAGCAGCTTGGGGGACCGGTACAATGAGCAGTTCTTC. Its protein is CASSLGDRYNEQFF.

The V gene is TRBV2, the J gene TRBJ2-1; possibly TRBD2 for D (5 bases). This CDR3 has 14 amino acids. CDR1 is SNHLY and CDR2 is FYNNEI in the germline V gene. V was trimmed by 1 base and J by 8 bases, leaving 12 bases between them. The CDR3: CASSEGGLGDEQFF. CDR3 in DNA: TGTGCCAGCAGTGAAGGCGGTCTCGGGGATGAGCAGTTCTTC.

The V gene is TRBV27, the J gene TRBJ2-7; 8 nucleotides line up with TRBD2. J was trimmed by 2 bases and V by 3 bases; bases with no gene match: 3. CDR1 and CDR2 (germline): MNHEY, SMNVEV (reference sequence). This CDR3 contains 14 residues. This CDR3 is CASSLREAPYEQYF. DNA for the CDR3: TGTGCCAGCAGTTTGCGGGAGGCACCCTACGAGCAGTACTTC.

The chain has TRBV5-4 and TRBJ2-3; maybe TRBD1 (5 bases). CDR3 length: 13 residues. V lost 6 bases to trimming and J lost 5 bases, with 13 bases between them. CDR1 SGHNT and CDR2 YYREEE come from the germline V gene (reference sequence). The CDR3 reads CASKGREGDTQYF. CDR3 in DNA: TGTGCCAGCAAAGGCAGGGAAGGAGATACGCAGTATTTT.

Remarks on this clone: Other DNA sequences from this sample encode an identical CDR3 as well. This sequence joins TRBV18 and TRBJ2-7; 9 bases line up with TRBD1. The CDR3 consists of 14 residues. V lost 6 bases, J lost 4 bases, and 7 bases stayed unmatched. Per germline, CDR1 KGHSH and CDR2 LQKENI. CDR3 sequence reads: CASSPGTGSYEQYF. CDR3 in DNA: TGTGCCAGCTCCCCCGGGACAGGGTCGTACGAGCAGTACTTC.

This chain links TRBV15 with TRBJ2-5, with TRBD1 matching 9 bases. The CDR3 loop spans 19 amino acids. V lost 0 bases and J lost 4; bases outside the gene matches: 15. Per the germline V gene, CDR1 is LNHNV and CDR2 is YYDKDF (reference sequence). The CDR3 here is CATSRDPSKDRGILETQYF. The CDR3, as DNA: TGTGCCACCAGCAGAGATCCCTCGAAGGACAGGGGTATACTAGAGACCCAGTACTTC.

J is TRBJ2-1 and V is TRBV7-9; TRBD1 or TRBD2 may be the D gene (6 bases each). The CDR3 totals 15 residues. V was pared by 8 bases and J by 0 bases, with 14 bases between. CDR1 is SEHNR and CDR2 is FQNEAQ in the germline V gene (reference sequence). CDR3 protein: CASLGGLPSYNEQFF. DNA for the CDR3: TGTGCCAGCCTCGGGGGCTTACCCTCCTACAATGAGCAGTTCTTC.

The chain couples TRBV11-2 to TRBJ1-1; D is unresolved. V lost 1 base to trimming and J lost 7 bases, with 10 bases between them. This CDR3 is built from 13 residues. Germline V gene sequence: CDR1 SGHAT, CDR2 FQNNGV. CDR3 bases: TGTGCCAGCAGCTTAGGGGAGGTGGGTGAAGCTTTCTTT. Amino acid sequence: CASSLGEVGEAFF.

The chain combines TRBV27 with TRBJ1-1; TRBD1 might be the D (5 bases). Trimming took off 5 bases at V and 3 bases at J, with 16 bases between the two ends. Germline-derived CDR1 and CDR2 are MNHEY and SMNVEV (reference sequence). CDR3 size: 15 residues. The CDR3 reads CASSRPGSVDTEAFF. In DNA form, the CDR3 reads TGTGCCAGCAGTCGACCAGGGTCTGTGGACACTGAAGCTTTCTTT.

The CDR3 DNA reads as TGTGCCAGCAGTGCGAGTGGCAGGGGAGCTGGCTACACCTTC. It yields the protein CASSASGRGAGYTF. The rearrangement joins TRBV6-1 to TRBJ1-2; TRBD1 might be the D (6 bases). This CDR3 is 14 amino acids long. V was shortened by 4 bases and J by 7 bases, with 16 bases between the two germline ends. Per the germline V gene, CDR1 is MNHNS and CDR2 is SASEGT.